A selection of T cell receptor beta chains follows, all from one sample in a study of shared clonotypes between healthy human individuals. Produced via immunoSEQ multiplex PCR; TCRdb's table is partial and in-frame only. This sample carries hundreds of thousands of clones, over 65% of them seen once, and the ten largest clones take under 2%. Source material: memory CD4+ T cells sorted from blood. The receptor set was obtained from a woman aged 25-40 years in good health. Both conserved end residues are part of each CDR3. Each record gives: clone size, D gene, J gene, V gene, CDR3 protein, CDR3 DNA. The D gene is left open where the match is weak. Clone size, where shown, is once, few, many, or a class for clones that have expanded.

>-|-|TRBJ1-2|TRBV27
CASSLDPHPVGYTF
TGTGCCAGCAGTTTAGATCCACATCCTGTAGGCTACACCTTC
>once|TRBD1|TRBJ1-2|TRBV2
CASSATGSYGYTF
TGTGCCAGCAGTGCGACAGGGTCCTATGGCTACACCTTC
>-|-|TRBJ2-1|TRBV5-1
CASSLLWGNEQFF
TGCGCCAGCAGCTTGCTGTGGGGTAATGAGCAGTTCTTC
>once|TRBD2|TRBJ2-1|TRBV5-6
CASSLGGSGTRTGEQFF
TGTGCCAGCAGCTTAGGGGGTTCCGGGACTAGGACTGGTGAGCAGTTCTTC
>few|-|TRBJ2-1|TRBV5-1
CASSLGVIVGEGNEQFF
TGCGCCAGCAGCTTGGGGGTCATCGTGGGAGAGGGTAATGAGCAGTTCTTC
>-|-|TRBJ1-3|TRBV28
CASSLPGLSGNTIYF
TGTGCCAGCAGTTTGCCGGGCCTCTCTGGAAACACCATATATTTT
>-|-|TRBJ1-2|TRBV7-8
CASSLGRGNPNYGYTF
TGTGCCAGCAGCTTAGGTCGGGGAAACCCTAACTATGGCTACACCTTC
>-|-|TRBJ1-5|TRBV20-1
CSASQNQPQHF
TGCAGTGCTAGCCAAAATCAGCCCCAGCATTTT
>-|-|TRBJ2-3|TRBV27
CASMRGSAHTDTQYF
TGTGCCAGCATGAGGGGTAGCGCACACACAGATACGCAGTATTTT
>-|TRBD1|TRBJ2-7|TRBV18
CASTSGTGYEQYF
TGTGCCAGCACCTCCGGGACAGGCTACGAGCAGTACTTC
>-|TRBD2|TRBJ2-2|TRBV19
CASRQAGRLRTGELFF
TGTGCCAGTAGACAAGCGGGGCGGCTTAGGACCGGGGAGCTGTTTTTT
>-|-|TRBJ1-5|TRBV5-1
CASSHQPSDGRTNQPQHF
TGCGCCAGCAGTCACCAACCCTCCGATGGCAGGACCAATCAGCCCCAGCATTTT
>-|TRBD1|TRBJ2-5|TRBV5-5
CASTPGTVETQYF
TGTGCCAGCACCCCAGGGACAGTTGAGACCCAGTACTTC
>-|TRBD2|TRBJ2-3|TRBV11-3
CASSPAGTSGGGTDTQYF
TGTGCCAGCAGCCCCGCTGGGACTAGCGGAGGCGGCACAGATACGCAGTATTTT
>-|-|TRBJ1-1|TRBV27
CASMGGGLYTEAFF
TGTGCCAGCATGGGTGGAGGGCTTTACACTGAAGCTTTCTTT
>-|-|TRBJ2-1|TRBV7-2
CASSLALAPSSYNEQFF
TGTGCCAGCAGCTTAGCTTTAGCCCCTAGCTCCTACAATGAGCAGTTCTTC
>few|TRBD2|TRBJ2-1|TRBV9
CASSEGTSRYNEQFF
TGTGCCAGCAGCGAGGGGACTAGCCGCTACAATGAGCAGTTCTTC
>-|-|TRBJ2-3|TRBV5-1
CASSFYSRDTQYF
TGCGCCAGCAGCTTTTATAGTAGAGATACGCAGTATTTT
>-|-|TRBJ1-1|TRBV28
CASSWSGKSTEAFF
TGTGCCAGCAGTTGGTCGGGTAAGAGCACTGAAGCTTTCTTT
>-|TRBD2|TRBJ2-7|TRBV19
CASSSWTRSSYEQYF
TGTGCCAGTAGTTCGTGGACTAGGAGCTCCTACGAGCAGTACTTC
>-|-|TRBJ1-4|TRBV30
CAWSVQGEKLFF
TGTGCCTGGAGTGTACAGGGTGAAAAACTGTTTTTT
>once|-|TRBJ1-2|TRBV6-5
CASSYSGHSYGYTF
TGTGCCAGCAGTTACTCGGGACATTCCTATGGCTACACCTTC
>-|-|TRBJ2-7|TRBV5-6
CASSLASYEQYF
TGTGCCAGCAGCTTGGCGAGCTACGAGCAGTACTTC
>once|TRBD2|TRBJ2-1|TRBV28
CASSFFLAGSSYNEQFF
TGTGCCAGCAGTTTTTTCCTAGCGGGGAGCTCCTACAATGAGCAGTTCTTC
>-|TRBD2|TRBJ2-7|TRBV28
CASRPQTSATSYEQYF
TGTGCCAGCAGGCCGCAGACTAGCGCTACCTCCTACGAGCAGTACTTC
>-|-|TRBJ1-4|TRBV21-1
CASSNIGQGKSEKLFF
TGTGCCAGCAGCAACATCGGGCAGGGAAAAAGTGAAAAACTGTTTTTT
>-|TRBD2|TRBJ2-1|TRBV5-4
CASSLDGTSALEQFF
TGTGCCAGCAGCTTGGATGGGACTAGCGCTCTTGAGCAGTTCTTC
>-|-|TRBJ2-7|TRBV5-1
CASSRTGLDEQYF
TGCGCCAGCAGCCGAACAGGGCTGGACGAGCAGTACTTC
>-|TRBD1|TRBJ2-7|TRBV25-1
CASSGDRGYEQYF
TGTGCCAGCAGTGGCGACAGGGGCTACGAGCAGTACTTC
>-|-|TRBJ2-5|TRBV30
CAWAPGRESRETQYF
TGTGCCTGGGCCCCTGGTAGGGAAAGTAGGGAGACCCAGTACTTC
>-|-|TRBJ2-3|TRBV7-2
CASSLWGNRDTQYF
TGTGCCAGCAGCTTATGGGGGAATCGAGATACGCAGTATTTT
>-|-|TRBJ2-3|TRBV28
CASSPRGMTDTQYF
TGTGCCAGCAGTCCACGGGGGATGACAGATACGCAGTATTTT
>many|-|TRBJ1-2|TRBV6-1
CASSESRGFYGYTF
TGTGCCAGCAGTGAATCCCGGGGTTTCTACGGCTACACCTTC